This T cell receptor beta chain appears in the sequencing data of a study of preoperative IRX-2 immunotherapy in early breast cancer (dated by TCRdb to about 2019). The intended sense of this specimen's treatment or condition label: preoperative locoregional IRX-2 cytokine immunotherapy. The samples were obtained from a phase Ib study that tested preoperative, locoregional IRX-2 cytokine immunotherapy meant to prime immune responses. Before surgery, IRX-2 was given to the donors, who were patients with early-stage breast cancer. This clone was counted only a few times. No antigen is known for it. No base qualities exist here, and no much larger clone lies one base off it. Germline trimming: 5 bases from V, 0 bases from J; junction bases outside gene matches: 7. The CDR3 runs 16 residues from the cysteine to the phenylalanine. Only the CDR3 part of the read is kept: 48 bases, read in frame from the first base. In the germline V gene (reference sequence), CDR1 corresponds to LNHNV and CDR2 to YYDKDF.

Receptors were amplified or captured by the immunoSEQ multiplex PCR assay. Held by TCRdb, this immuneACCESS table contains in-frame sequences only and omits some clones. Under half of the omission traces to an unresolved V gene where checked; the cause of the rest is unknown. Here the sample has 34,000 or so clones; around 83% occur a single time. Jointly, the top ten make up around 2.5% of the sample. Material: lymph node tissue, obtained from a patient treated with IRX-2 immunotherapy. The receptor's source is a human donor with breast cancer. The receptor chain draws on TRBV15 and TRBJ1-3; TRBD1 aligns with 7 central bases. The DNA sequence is TGTGCCACCAGCCTACGTGGGACAGACTCTGGAAACACCATATATTTT. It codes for CATSLRGTDSGNTIYF.